One sample yielded the 25 T cell receptor beta chains listed below, sequenced in a study of blood T cell repertoires in COVID-19. Profiled with immunoSEQ multiplex PCR; TCRdb holds only in-frame clones, not every one. The sample holds 280,000 or so clones, 90% seen once. The sequencing input was PBMCs or T cells enriched from blood (not recorded which). These receptor sequences come from a woman under 30 with acute COVID-19.

This sequence joins TRBV18 and TRBJ2-7; 9 bases map to TRBD2. This CDR3 has 14 amino acids. V lost 4 bases to trimming and J lost 3 bases; unmatched junction nucleotides: 4. Germline lookup yields CDR1 KGHSH and CDR2 LQKENI. This CDR3 is CASSLASGVYEQYF. The CDR3 DNA follows: TGTGCCAGCTCACTGGCTAGCGGGGTCTACGAGCAGTACTTC.

CDR3 nucleotides: TGTGCCAGCAGCGCCGGGACAGCGCGGACCTATGGCTACACCTTC. Translation: CASSAGTARTYGYTF. The chain is built from TRBV9 and TRBJ1-2, with 7 bases lining up with TRBD1. J lost 4 bases, V lost 3 bases, and 9 bases had no gene match. Germline V gene data show CDR1 as SGDLS and CDR2 as YYNGEE. This CDR3 comprises 15 residues. Combining the CDR3 with reference TRBV9 and TRBJ1-2 gives the whole variable domain DSGVTQTPKHLITATGQRVTLRCSPRSGDLSVYWYQQSLDQGLQFLIQYYNGEERAKGNILERFSAQQFPDLHSELNLSSLELGDSALYFCASSAGTARTYGYTFGSGTRLTVV.

The V gene is TRBV27, the J gene TRBJ1-4; D might be TRBD1 (6 bases). V lost 1 base and J lost 8, with 14 bases in between. The CDR3 sequence is 15 residues long. Germline V gene sequence: CDR1 MNHEY, CDR2 SMNVEV (reference sequence). The DNA of the CDR3 is TGTGCCAGCAGTTTATGGGGGCCCGGCTCGGAAAAACTGTTTTTT. Protein: CASSLWGPGSEKLFF.

This chain connects TRBV7-9 to TRBJ2-1; maybe TRBD2 (5 bases). The germline V and J ends were trimmed by 3 bases and 4 bases, with 13 bases remaining between them. Germline values: CDR1 SEHNR, CDR2 FQNEAQ (reference sequence). The CDR3 length is 15 residues. CDR3 sequence reads: CASSFAFRGYNEQFF. CDR3 DNA: TGTGCCAGCAGCTTCGCTTTTCGGGGATACAATGAGCAGTTCTTC.

This clone has a handful of counts. Other DNA sequences in the same sample also yield this CDR3. The V call is TRBV30, the J call TRBJ2-7, with 13 bases aligning to TRBD2. The CDR3 is made up of 14 amino acids. J was trimmed by 4 bases and V by 0 bases; bases with no gene match: 0. CDR1 is GTSNPN and CDR2 is SVGIG in the germline V gene (reference sequence). Here the CDR3 DNA reads TGTGCCTGGAGTGTGGGACTAGCGGGGTACGAGCAGTACTTC. Amino acid sequence: CAWSVGLAGYEQYF.

This clone was seen once. The J gene is TRBJ2-1, the V gene TRBV29-1, with 12 bases lining up with TRBD2. J lost 5 bases, V lost 5 bases, and 4 bases had no gene match. Germline values: CDR1 SQVTM, CDR2 ANQGSEA. The CDR3 covers 14 residues. In nucleotides, the CDR3 is TGCAGCGTTCGTCTAGCGGGAGGGCACAATGAGCAGTTCTTC. This codes for CSVRLAGGHNEQFF.

The chain employs TRBV28 and TRBJ1-1; 8 bases are shared with TRBD1. The CDR3 runs 15 residues. Germline CDR1 and CDR2: MDHEN and SYDVKM. J gave up 1 base and V 8 bases, and 9 bases lay outside the gene matches. The CDR3 DNA reads as TGTGCCAGCCTTCCGACAGGGGCGACGAACACTGAAGCTTTCTTT. Its protein is CASLPTGATNTEAFF.

A single count supports this clone. This chain links TRBV12-3 or TRBV12-4 with TRBJ2-3; unclear D gene. Trimming took off 6 bases at V and 2 bases at J, with 6 bases between the two ends. The length of the CDR3 is 12 residues. CDR3 DNA: TGTGCCAGCAGCCCCTTCACAGATACGCAGTATTTT. This translates into CASSPFTDTQYF.

This chain joins TRBV6-5 and TRBJ1-2; D may be TRBD1 (6 bases). The V end was cut by 1 base, the J end by 8 bases, with 11 bases between. CDR3 length: 13 amino acids. The germline V gene has CDR1 MNHEY and CDR2 SVGAGI. The CDR3 DNA follows: TGTGCCAGCAGTTACTGGCAGGGGAAAGGCTACACCTTC. Its protein is CASSYWQGKGYTF.

The V and J genes are TRBV10-1 and TRBJ2-3; 10 bases fit TRBD2. CDR3 length: 16 residues. After removal of 5 bases from V and 4 bases from J, the junction contained 9 bases not matched to a gene. The germline gives CDR1 WNHNN, CDR2 SYGVQD (reference sequence). CDR3: CASSRRLAGVADTQYF. In nucleotides, the CDR3 is TGCGCCAGCAGTAGGCGGCTAGCGGGAGTTGCAGATACGCAGTATTTT.

The genes are TRBV7-6 and TRBJ2-3; D perhaps matches TRBD2 (6 bases). Trimming removed 7 bases from V and 2 bases from J, with 16 bases in between. Per germline, CDR1 SGHVS and CDR2 FNYEAQ. This CDR3 has 15 residues. In nucleotides, the CDR3 is TGTGCCAGCACCCCAACGGGAGTAGTCACAGATACGCAGTATTTT. It translates to CASTPTGVVTDTQYF. Using reference TRBV7-6 and TRBJ2-3 for the parts outside the CDR3, the full variable domain is GAGVSQSPRYKVTKRGQDVALRCDPISGHVSLYWYRQALGQGPEFLTYFNYEAQQDKSGLPNDRFSAERPEGSISTLTIQRTEQRDSAMYRCASTPTGVVTDTQYFGPGTRLTVL.

The chain combines TRBV15 with TRBJ2-2; TRBD2 aligns across 9 bases. The CDR3 covers 16 residues. Germline CDR1 reads LNHNV; CDR2 reads YYDKDF (reference sequence). Unmatched junction bases numbered 7, after V lost 1 base and J lost 7 bases. This chain's CDR3 is CATSRVFSSGIGELFF. CDR3 DNA: TGTGCCACCAGCAGAGTGTTTTCTAGCGGGATCGGGGAGCTGTTTTTT.

The J gene is TRBJ2-1, the V gene TRBV7-9; a possible D gene is TRBD2 (6 bases). The CDR3 loop spans 13 amino acids. The germline V gene encodes CDR1 SEHNR and CDR2 FQNEAQ (reference sequence). V was pared by 5 bases and J by 7 bases, with 12 bases between. In nucleotides, the CDR3 is TGTGCCAGCAGCCAACTAGCCGCAAATGAGCAGTTCTTC. It yields the protein CASSQLAANEQFF.

The chain employs TRBV12-5 and TRBJ1-4; no clear D. CDR1 and CDR2 from the germline V gene are LGHNT and FRNRAP. This CDR3 contains 13 residues. V lost 2 bases and J lost 7, with 8 bases in between. CDR3 nucleotides: TGTGCTAGTGGTTTGTACGGGATTGAAAAACTGTTTTTT. Translation: CASGLYGIEKLFF.

The CDR3 reads CASSRGQGKTEAFF. CDR3 in DNA: TGTGCCAGCAGTAGGGGACAGGGGAAGACTGAAGCTTTCTTT. The chain employs TRBV27 and TRBJ1-1, with 10 bases that match TRBD1. With V trimmed by 5 bases and J by 5 bases, 5 bases remained unmatched. The CDR3 loop spans 14 amino acids. Germline CDR1 MNHEY, CDR2 SMNVEV (reference sequence).

The genes are TRBV5-1 and TRBJ2-1, with D tentatively TRBD2 (6 bases). The CDR3 is made up of 15 amino acids. Trimming removed 3 bases from V and 3 bases from J, with 13 bases in between. Germline lookup yields CDR1 SGHRS and CDR2 YFSETQ. The CDR3 DNA sequence: TGCGCCAGCAGCTCTCCTACCGGGAGCTACAATGAGCAGTTCTTC. Amino acids: CASSSPTGSYNEQFF.

This clone has just a few counts. This chain uses TRBV4-1 with TRBJ2-7; 14 bases line up with TRBD2. Losses at the gene ends were 3 bases for V and 3 bases for J; bases not matched to a gene: 1. The CDR3 is 15 amino acids. Germline V gene data show CDR1 as MGHRA and CDR2 as YSYEKL. In DNA form, the CDR3 reads TGCGCCAGCAGCCAGGGACTAGCGGGAGACTACGAGCAGTACTTC. Its protein product is CASSQGLAGDYEQYF.

This chain connects TRBV7-9 to TRBJ2-2; the D is unclear. V lost 2 bases and J lost 6, with 13 bases in between. Germline V CDR1 and CDR2: SEHNR, FQNEAQ (reference sequence). CDR3 length equals 15 residues. The CDR3 nucleotides read TGTGCCAGCAGCTTAAGTCCCCGAGGCGCCGGGGAGCTGTTTTTT. This translates into CASSLSPRGAGELFF.

The rearrangement joins TRBV28 to TRBJ2-1; TRBD2 agrees at 9 bases. CDR3 length: 15 amino acids. After removal of 5 bases from V and 5 bases from J, the junction contained 7 bases not matched to a gene. CDR1 and CDR2 from the germline V gene are MDHEN and SYDVKM. The CDR3 bases are TGTGCCAGCAGTCACCTAGCGGGAAAAAACAATGAGCAGTTCTTC. As protein: CASSHLAGKNNEQFF. Full variable domain (missing parts from reference TRBV28 and TRBJ2-1): DVKVTQSSRYLVKRTGEKVFLECVQDMDHENMFWYRQDPGLGLRLIYFSYDVKMKEKGDIPEGYSVSREKKERFSLILESASTNQTSMYLCASSHLAGKNNEQFFGPGTRLTVL.

This clone was seen more than once but under ten times. The chain couples TRBV28 to TRBJ2-5; D is ambiguous. V was clipped by 3 bases and J by 6 bases, with 11 bases between them. CDR1 is MDHEN, CDR2 SYDVKM, per germline. There are 13 residues in the CDR3. The CDR3 spells CASSFNPMQTQYF. In DNA, the CDR3 is TGTGCCAGCAGTTTCAACCCTATGCAGACCCAGTACTTC.

The V gene is TRBV7-8, the J gene TRBJ1-5; D might be TRBD1 (6 bases). The V gene lost 5 bases and the J gene lost 1 base, with 18 bases spanning the gap. The germline CDR1 and CDR2 sequences are SGHVS and FQNEAQ. The CDR3 is made up of 17 amino acids. CDR3 sequence reads: CASSKNREGESNQPQHF. The CDR3 DNA follows: TGTGCCAGCAGCAAAAACAGGGAGGGGGAAAGCAATCAGCCCCAGCATTTT. The full variable domain, in which reference TRBV7-8 and TRBJ1-5 provide the parts outside the CDR3, is GAGVSQSPRYKVAKRGQDVALRCDPISGHVSLFWYQQALGQGPEFLTYFQNEAQLDKSGLPSDRFFAERPEGSVSTLKIQRTQQEDSAVYLCASSKNREGESNQPQHFGDGTRLSIL.

This chain connects TRBV6-5 to TRBJ2-3, with D perhaps TRBD2 (7 bases). Trimming took 5 bases from V and 4 from J, leaving 16 bases between them. The CDR3 is 15 amino acids. CDR1 and CDR2 (germline): MNHEY, SVGAGI. CDR3: CASSTLQGRADTQYF. CDR3 coding DNA: TGTGCCAGCAGTACCCTCCAGGGGAGGGCAGATACGCAGTATTTT.

This clone appeared once. The DNA for the CDR3 is TGTGCCAGCAGCGGAGCGGGAGGGAGCTTCTCTGGGGCCAACGTCCTGACTTTC. This gives the protein CASSGAGGSFSGANVLTF. The chain has TRBV9 and TRBJ2-6; 10 bases line up with TRBD2. The CDR3 covers 18 residues. Germline trimming cut 3 bases from V and 0 bases from J; bases unmatched to any gene: 6. The germline V gene has CDR1 SGDLS and CDR2 YYNGEE.

The chain uses TRBV7-3 and TRBJ2-1; 10 bases align to TRBD2. With V trimmed by 0 bases and J by 6 bases, 5 bases remained unmatched. This CDR3 is 16 amino acids long. CDR1 is SGHTA, CDR2 FQGTGA, per germline. CDR3 bases: TGTGCCAGCAGCTTAACGTCGGGACTAGCGTTCAATGAGCAGTTCTTC. Encoded protein: CASSLTSGLAFNEQFF.

The rearrangement joins TRBV9 to TRBJ1-4, with 7 bases fitting TRBD1. CDR1 SGDLS and CDR2 YYNGEE come from the germline V gene. Trimming took 3 bases from V and 7 from J; bases not matched to a gene: 9. This CDR3 contains 15 residues. The CDR3 DNA sequence: TGTGCCAGCAGCGAAACAGGGGACCTGAGTGAAAAACTGTTTTTT. This codes for CASSETGDLSEKLFF.